The source of this T cell receptor beta chain is a study of T cells after somatic rescue of genetic block. This CDR3 is built from 18 residues. Assay used: immunoSEQ multiplex PCR; TCRdb lists only in-frame clones, some missing. Of tens of thousands of clones in the sample, roughly 91% are singletons; the top ten hold about 3%. Material for sequencing was peripheral blood mononuclear cells (PBMCs). The chain couples TRBV12-2 to TRBJ2-4; the table's D call TRBD2 went unverified against the DNA. TRBV12-2 is designated a pseudogene. The receptor was isolated from a man between 25 and 39 years old. The CDR3 DNA reads as TGTGCAAGTCGCTTACGCTCTGTCCTAGGTCTGGCGGCGAACATTCAGTACTTC. This translates into CASRLRSVLGLAANIQYF.